The source of this TCR beta chain is a study of CD8 T cells in ankylosing spondylitis. Germline assignment: CDR1 KGHSH and CDR2 LQKENI. The CDR3 loop spans 16 amino acids. The ends were cut back, 1 base at V and 0 bases at J, with 10 bases in the middle. Only a few counts were recorded for this clonotype. TCRdb independently ran MiXCR on the 5' RACE reads; one entry per CDR3 protein. The sample shows about 160,000 distinct CDR3 sequences, 15% to 20% of them seen only once. This TCR derives from a male donor with ankylosing spondylitis or in good health (not recorded which). The chain combines TRBV18 with TRBJ1-5; no clear D. The sample was blood, either unsorted or a sorted T cell fraction (not recorded which). The CDR3 loop reads CASSPRAVLSNQPQHF. CDR3 nucleotide sequence: TGTGCCAGCTCACCACGGGCAGTCCTTAGCAATCAGCCCCAGCATTTT.